Listed here are 16 T cell receptor beta chains from one sample, sequenced in a study of blood T cell repertoires in COVID-19. The data were produced by immunoSEQ multiplex PCR, yet TCRdb's version contains in-frame clones alone and is incomplete. The data contain 410,000 or so clones, 89% of them seen just once; the ten biggest clones take up about 1.4%. The sequencing input was peripheral blood. These receptors came from a woman aged 40-49 years with COVID-19, enrolled during active disease.

This chain connects TRBV30 to TRBJ1-5, with 10 positions matching TRBD1. This CDR3 comprises 15 residues. Looked up from germline, CDR1 is GTSNPN and CDR2 is SVGIG (reference sequence). V shed 5 bases, J shed 4 bases, and the junction held 8 bases outside the gene matches. The CDR3 spells CAWGFGTGVNQPQHF. CDR3 in DNA: TGTGCCTGGGGGTTCGGGACAGGGGTAAATCAGCCCCAGCATTTT.

This clone was seen just once. V gene TRBV28 combines with J gene TRBJ1-2; D gene uncertain. Germline lookup yields CDR1 MDHEN and CDR2 SYDVKM. V was shortened by 5 bases and J by 4 bases, with 8 bases between the two germline ends. This CDR3 comprises 12 residues. Here the CDR3 reads CASSPGSYGYTF. In DNA form, the CDR3 reads TGTGCCAGCAGTCCCGGGTCCTATGGCTACACCTTC.

This chain uses TRBV11-3 with TRBJ2-1; no definite D call. Looked up from germline, CDR1 is SGHNT and CDR2 is YENEEA. Between the trimmed V and J ends, which lost 0 bases and 7 bases, there was a span of 4 bases. This CDR3 region has 12 residues. The CDR3 DNA reads as TGTGCCAGCAGCTTAGATAGTAATGAGCAGTTCTTC. It is translated as CASSLDSNEQFF.

This chain connects TRBV18 to TRBJ1-2; 9 bases fit TRBD1. From germline, CDR1 is KGHSH and CDR2 LQKENI. The CDR3 contains 15 residues. The ends lost 5 bases at V and 5 bases at J; junction bases unmatched: 9. CDR3 sequence: CASSAGTGPRYGYTF. In nucleotides, the CDR3 is TGTGCCAGCTCAGCCGGGACAGGGCCGAGGTATGGCTACACCTTC. Using reference TRBV18 and TRBJ1-2 for the parts outside the CDR3, the full variable domain is NAGVMQNPRHLVRRRGQEARLRCSPMKGHSHVYWYRQLPEEGLKFMVYLQKENIIDESGMPKERFSAEFPKEGPSILRIQQVVRGDSAAYFCASSAGTGPRYGYTFGSGTRLTVV.

This rearrangement joins TRBV7-2 to TRBJ2-7; 10 bases agree with TRBD2. The CDR3 has 15 amino acids. Per germline, CDR1 SGHTA and CDR2 FQGNSA. The V gene end was trimmed by 4 bases and the J gene end by 2 bases; junction bases not matched to a gene: 5. The CDR3 region has the DNA TGTGCCAGCAGCTCCGGCGGGACTAGCGCCTACGAGCAGTACTTC. This gives the protein CASSSGGTSAYEQYF.

CDR3 sequence reads: CASSSPGQGGHGELFF. The CDR3 nucleotides read TGTGCCAGCAGCTCGCCGGGACAGGGGGGTCACGGGGAGCTGTTTTTT. The chain links TRBV7-9 to TRBJ2-2; 11 bases match TRBD1. This CDR3 has 16 amino acids. V lost 4 bases and J lost 7; bases outside the gene matches: 8. CDR1 SEHNR and CDR2 FQNEAQ come from the germline V gene (reference sequence).

V and J are TRBV7-8 and TRBJ2-1, with TRBD2 as a possible D gene (6 bases). This CDR3 has 16 residues. Trimming pared 3 bases from V and 1 base from J, leaving 13 bases between. CDR1 is SGHVS and CDR2 is FQNEAQ in the germline V gene. This CDR3 is CASSFRLGPSYNEQFF. CDR3 coding DNA: TGTGCCAGCAGCTTCCGACTAGGCCCTTCCTACAATGAGCAGTTCTTC.

The chain carries TRBV5-1 and TRBJ1-6; 8 positions match TRBD1. With V trimmed by 0 bases and J by 7 bases, 9 bases remained unmatched. Germline CDR1 and CDR2: SGHRS and YFSETQ. The CDR3 runs to 17 residues. The CDR3 loop reads CASSLGPQQGGNSPLHF. The CDR3 region has the DNA TGCGCCAGCAGCTTGGGCCCACAACAGGGGGGGAATTCACCCCTCCACTTT.

The V and J genes are TRBV15 and TRBJ1-6; D gene ambiguous. This CDR3 has 14 amino acids. Trimming took off 1 base at V and 5 bases at J, with 6 bases between the two ends. Germline CDR1 reads LNHNV; CDR2 reads YYDKDF (reference sequence). The CDR3 region is CATSRATNNSPLHF. CDR3 nucleotides: TGTGCCACCAGCAGAGCGACAAATAATTCACCCCTCCACTTT.

V gene TRBV27 combines with J gene TRBJ1-6; D perhaps matches TRBD1 (5 bases). The length of the CDR3 is 17 residues. From germline, CDR1 is MNHEY and CDR2 SMNVEV (reference sequence). V lost 2 bases, J lost 1 base, and 12 bases lay in between. CDR3 in DNA: TGTGCCAGCAGTTTAGGAAGCAGGGTATCCTATAATTCACCCCTCCACTTT. Protein sequence: CASSLGSRVSYNSPLHF.

As regards this clone: Given the absence of the conserved phenylalanine or tryptophan at the CDR3 end, a read error is likely. No DNA is shown, since the ends of the CDR3 on it are uncertain; the CDR3 is the one TCRdb lists. The chain recombines TRBV2 with TRBJ2-3; the DNA was not compared with TRBD1, the D call given in the table. The CDR3 numbers 12 amino acids, ends counted. CDR1 and CDR2 from the germline V gene are SNHLY and FYNNEI. The CDR3 spells CASSVIGQGAGV.

The chain uses TRBV5-6 and TRBJ2-5; 7 bases line up with TRBD2. The V gene end was trimmed by 1 base and the J gene end by 1 base; junction bases not matched to a gene: 10. The CDR3 extends over 17 amino acids. Germline assignment: CDR1 SGHDT and CDR2 YYEEEE. The DNA for the CDR3 is TGTGCCAGCAGCTTGAGGTCAAGCGGGATTGCCCAAGAGACCCAGTACTTC. Its translation is CASSLRSSGIAQETQYF.

With respect to this clone: The germline gene is not matched at one end of the junction; a read error may be the cause. This chain joins TRBV2 and TRBJ2-7; the match to TRBD2 covers 10 bases. The CDR3 spans 14 residues. Looked up from germline, CDR1 is SNHLY and CDR2 is FYNNEI. This chain's CDR3 is CASSQAGGGSEQYF. The CDR3 DNA sequence: TGTGCCAGCAGTCAAGCGGGAGGGGGTTCCGAGCAGTACTTC.

V is TRBV12-3 or TRBV12-4 and J is TRBJ1-5; possibly TRBD1 for D (5 bases). The CDR3 loop spans 12 amino acids. Trimming left V 11 bases short and J 2 bases short, with 10 bases between. CDR3 loop: CAGGLGNQPQHF. Here the CDR3 DNA reads TGTGCCGGGGGGTTGGGCAATCAGCCCCAGCATTTT.

V gene TRBV6-2 or TRBV6-3 combines with J gene TRBJ2-3; 8 nucleotides align to TRBD1. Germline lookup yields CDR1 MNHEY and CDR2 SVGEGT. The CDR3 is made up of 12 amino acids. Trimming took 5 bases from V and 10 from J; bases not matched to a gene: 5. DNA for the CDR3: TGTGCCAGCAGTCAAGGACAGGGAGCGCAGTATTTT. Its translation is CASSQGQGAQYF.

This clone was detected only once. V and J are TRBV5-4 and TRBJ2-1, with 10 bases fitting TRBD2. CDR1 SGHNT and CDR2 YYREEE come from the germline V gene (reference sequence). V trimming: 0 bases; J trimming: 0 bases; junction bases outside the gene matches: 6. The CDR3 runs to 18 residues. The CDR3 sequence: CASSLGASGGSSYNEQFF. CDR3 sequence (DNA): TGTGCCAGCAGCTTGGGAGCTAGCGGGGGTAGCTCCTACAATGAGCAGTTCTTC.